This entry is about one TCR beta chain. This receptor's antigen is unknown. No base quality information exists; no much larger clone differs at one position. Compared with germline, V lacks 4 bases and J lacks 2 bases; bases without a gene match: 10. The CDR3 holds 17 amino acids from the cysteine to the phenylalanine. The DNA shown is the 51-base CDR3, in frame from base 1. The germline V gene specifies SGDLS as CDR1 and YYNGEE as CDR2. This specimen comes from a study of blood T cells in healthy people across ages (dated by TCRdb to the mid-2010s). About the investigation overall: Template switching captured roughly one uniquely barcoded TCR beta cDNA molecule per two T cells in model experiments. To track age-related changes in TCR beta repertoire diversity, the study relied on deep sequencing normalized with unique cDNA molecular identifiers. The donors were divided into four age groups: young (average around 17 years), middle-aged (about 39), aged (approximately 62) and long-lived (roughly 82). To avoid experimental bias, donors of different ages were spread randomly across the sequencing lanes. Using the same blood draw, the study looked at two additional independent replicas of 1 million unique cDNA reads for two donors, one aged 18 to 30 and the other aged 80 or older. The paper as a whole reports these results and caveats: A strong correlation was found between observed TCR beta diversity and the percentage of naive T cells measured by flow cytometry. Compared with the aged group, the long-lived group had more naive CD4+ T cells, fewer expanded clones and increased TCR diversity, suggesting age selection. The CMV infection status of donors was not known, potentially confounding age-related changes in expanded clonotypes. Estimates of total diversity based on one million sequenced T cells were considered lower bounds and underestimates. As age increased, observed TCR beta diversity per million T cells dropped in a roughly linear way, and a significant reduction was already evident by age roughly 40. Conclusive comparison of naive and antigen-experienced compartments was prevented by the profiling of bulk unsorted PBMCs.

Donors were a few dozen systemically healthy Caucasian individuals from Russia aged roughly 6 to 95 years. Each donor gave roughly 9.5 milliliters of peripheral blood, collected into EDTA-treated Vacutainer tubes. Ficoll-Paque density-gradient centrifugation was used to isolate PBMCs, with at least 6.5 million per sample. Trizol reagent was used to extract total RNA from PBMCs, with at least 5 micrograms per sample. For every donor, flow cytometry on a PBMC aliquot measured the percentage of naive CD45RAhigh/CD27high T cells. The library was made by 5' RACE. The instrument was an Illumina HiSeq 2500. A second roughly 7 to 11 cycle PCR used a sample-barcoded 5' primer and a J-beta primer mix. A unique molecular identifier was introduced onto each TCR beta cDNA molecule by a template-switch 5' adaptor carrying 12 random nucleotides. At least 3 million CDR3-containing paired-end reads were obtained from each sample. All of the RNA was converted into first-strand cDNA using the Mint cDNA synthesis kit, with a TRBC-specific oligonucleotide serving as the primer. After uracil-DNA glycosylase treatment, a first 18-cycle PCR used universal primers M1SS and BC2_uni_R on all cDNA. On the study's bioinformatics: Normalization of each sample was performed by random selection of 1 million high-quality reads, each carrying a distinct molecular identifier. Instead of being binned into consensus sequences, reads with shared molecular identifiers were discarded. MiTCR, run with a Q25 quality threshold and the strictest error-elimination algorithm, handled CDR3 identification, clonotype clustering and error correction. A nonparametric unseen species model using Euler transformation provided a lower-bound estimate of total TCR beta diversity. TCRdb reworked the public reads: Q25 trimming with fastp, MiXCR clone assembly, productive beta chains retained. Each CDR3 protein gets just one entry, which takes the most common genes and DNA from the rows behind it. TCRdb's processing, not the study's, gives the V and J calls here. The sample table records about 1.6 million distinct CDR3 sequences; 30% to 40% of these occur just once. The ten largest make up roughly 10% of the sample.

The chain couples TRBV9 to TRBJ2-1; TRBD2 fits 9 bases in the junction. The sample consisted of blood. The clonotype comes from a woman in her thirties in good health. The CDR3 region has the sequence CASSSGGGRVTYNEQFF. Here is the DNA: TGTGCCAGCAGCTCTGGGGGCGGGAGGGTAACCTACAATGAGCAGTTCTTC.